Shown below are 32 T cell receptor beta chains from a single sample sequenced in a study of human T cells and chemical hapten exposure. The time point here: pre-sensitization, week 0. The treatment was: therapeutic diphenylcyclopropenone sensitization with weekly scalp DPC. MiXCR, run by TCRdb on the RACE reads, gives a single entry per CDR3 protein. The table lists about 260,000 distinct CDR3 sequences, about 8.6% of them singletons, with 2.3% in the top ten. The input for sequencing was whole blood, taken in connection with sensitization to the hapten diphenylcyclopropenone (DPC). These receptors were collected from a woman between 40 and 55 years old with alopecia areata. Some clones in this sample may be carry-over from other donors' samples.

The CDR3 region has the DNA TGTGCCAGCAGTTTATTGGGCTTAGCCGGAGATACGCAGTATTTT. Encoded protein: CASSLLGLAGDTQYF. The genes are TRBV28 and TRBJ2-3, with unresolved D. This CDR3 spans 15 amino acids. Germline V gives CDR1 MDHEN, CDR2 SYDVKM. Trimming cost V 1 base and J 5 bases, with 13 bases left between them.

The CDR3 here is CASSQDYGGRSMRGEAFF. DNA for the CDR3: TGTGCCAGCAGCCAAGATTATGGAGGCAGGTCGATGCGAGGTGAAGCTTTCTTT. The rearrangement uses TRBV3-1 and TRBJ1-1; no clear D. V lost 0 bases and J lost 7, with 24 bases in between. The germline gives CDR1 LGHDT, CDR2 YNNKEL (reference sequence). The CDR3 is made up of 18 amino acids. Together with reference TRBV3-1 and TRBJ1-1, the CDR3 gives the full variable domain: DTAVSQTPKYLVTQMGNDKSIKCEQNLGHDTMYWYKQDSKKFLKIMFSYNNKELIINETVPNRFSPKSPDKAHLNLHINSLELGDSAVYFCASSQDYGGRSMRGEAFFGQGTRLTVV.

The chain has TRBV2 and TRBJ1-5; TRBD1 agrees at 7 bases. Germline V gene sequence: CDR1 SNHLY, CDR2 FYNNEI. The CDR3 extends over 15 amino acids. The ends lost 7 bases at V and 6 bases at J; junction bases unmatched: 12. CDR3 protein: CASNTGAHGSQPQHF. The CDR3 nucleotides read TGTGCCAGCAACACAGGGGCCCATGGGAGTCAGCCCCAGCATTTT.

This clonotype was counted only a few times. The CDR3 DNA reads as TGTGCCAGCAGACCGCGGACTAGCGGGATGCTGTCCAATGAGCAGTTCTTC. Its translation: CASRPRTSGMLSNEQFF. This chain links TRBV7-8 with TRBJ2-1, with 12 bases fitting TRBD2. The V segment lost 6 bases and the J segment 6 bases; nucleotides outside the gene matches: 12. The germline CDR1 and CDR2 sequences are SGHVS and FQNEAQ. This CDR3 is 17 amino acids long.

V usage is TRBV6-6 and J usage is TRBJ2-4; D might be TRBD1 (5 bases). CDR3 length: 16 residues. Germline V gene lookup returns CDR1 MNHNY and CDR2 SVGAGI (reference sequence). Deletions cut 10 bases from V and 10 bases from J, with 29 bases between. The CDR3 DNA reads TGTGCCACCTCGACATCGGCTAAGGGGTCGGCAGGAATTCAGTACTTC. Protein: CATSTSAKGSAGIQYF.

This clonotype was seen at least ten times. The V call is TRBV27, the J call TRBJ2-7, with 7 bases that match TRBD1. Trimming removed 5 bases from V and 2 bases from J; junction bases left unmatched: 6. CDR1 MNHEY and CDR2 SMNVEV come from the germline V gene (reference sequence). The CDR3 contains 14 residues. As DNA, the CDR3 is TGTGCCAGCAGTCCCCCGACAGGGACCTACGAGCAGTACTTC. Translating it yields CASSPPTGTYEQYF.

The table lists this clonotype with a few counts. The chain combines TRBV4-1 with TRBJ2-2; D gene uncertain. V lost 1 base to trimming and J lost 1 base, with 7 bases between them. The CDR3 has 15 amino acids. The V gene's germline CDR1 is MGHRA and CDR2 YSYEKL. The CDR3 spells CASSQVTRNTGELFF. CDR3 in DNA: TGCGCCAGCAGCCAAGTTACCCGGAACACCGGGGAGCTGTTTTTT.

For this clonotype: This clone may be a read error of a much larger clone one base away. J is TRBJ2-3 and V is TRBV30; 8 bases are shared with TRBD2. There are 20 residues in the CDR3. Per germline, CDR1 GTSNPN and CDR2 SVGIG (reference sequence). After removal of 0 bases from V and 2 bases from J, the junction contained 19 bases not matched to a gene. As DNA, the CDR3 is TGTGCCTGGAGTGTAGCGGGAGTGCGGACCTCGCCCCTCTTCACAGATACGCAGTATTTT. Translating gives CAWSVAGVRTSPLFTDTQYF. The variable domain in full, with the rest retrieved from reference TRBV30 and TRBJ2-3, is SQTIHQWPATLVQPVGSPLSLECTVEGTSNPNLYWYRQAAGRGLQLLFYSVGIGQISSEVPQNLSASRPQDRQFILSSKKLLLSDSGFYLCAWSVAGVRTSPLFTDTQYFGPGTRLTVL.

This clonotype has just a few counts. The chain couples TRBV29-1 to TRBJ2-1; possible D gene TRBD2, 5 bases. V gave up 6 bases and J gave up 8 bases, with 20 bases separating them. Germline CDR1 is SQVTM and CDR2 is ANQGSEA. This CDR3 comprises 14 residues. The chain's CDR3 is CSVPPLRAGDEQFF. CDR3 bases: TGCAGCGTGCCCCCCCTGAGGGCTGGGGATGAGCAGTTCTTC.

This clonotype was picked up a small number of times. The CDR3 nucleotides are TGCAGCGTTGCGGTAGCGGGAGGGCCGGGCGAGACCCAGTACTTC. As protein: CSVAVAGGPGETQYF. The chain combines TRBV29-1 with TRBJ2-5; 11 nucleotides match TRBD2. This CDR3 region has 15 residues. Germline trimming cut 4 bases from V and 5 bases from J; bases unmatched to any gene: 9. Per germline, CDR1 SQVTM and CDR2 ANQGSEA. Supplemented by reference TRBV29-1 and TRBJ2-5, the full variable domain reads SAVISQKPSRDICQRGTSLTIQCQVDSQVTMMFWYRQQPGQSLTLIATANQGSEATYESGFVIDKFPISRPNLTFSTLTVSNMSPEDSSIYLCSVAVAGGPGETQYFGPGTRLLVL.

This clonotype has just a few counts. V usage is TRBV28 and J usage is TRBJ2-7; D is unresolved. Germline V gives CDR1 MDHEN, CDR2 SYDVKM. Trimming removed 4 bases from V and 6 bases from J, with 25 bases in between. The CDR3 loop spans 17 amino acids. The CDR3 here is CASSSPPGVFLGFEQYF. The CDR3 DNA sequence: TGTGCCAGCAGTTCCCCTCCTGGGGTGTTCCTAGGCTTCGAGCAGTACTTC.

This clonotype has a handful of counts. The chain recombines TRBV5-1 with TRBJ2-1; D may be TRBD2 (7 bases). CDR1 is SGHRS, CDR2 YFSETQ, per germline. V was pared by 6 bases and J by 5 bases, with 12 bases between. The length of the CDR3 is 13 residues. The CDR3 DNA is TGCGCCAGCAAAGGGGGAGGGAACAATGAGCAGTTCTTC. Amino acid sequence: CASKGGGNNEQFF. Looking up the rest from reference TRBV5-1 and TRBJ2-1 gives the full variable domain: KAGVTQTPRYLIKTRGQQVTLSCSPISGHRSVSWYQQTPGQGLQFLFEYFSETQRNKGNFPGRFSGRQFSNSRSEMNVSTLELGDSALYLCASKGGGNNEQFFGPGTRLTVL.

The genes are TRBV5-1 and TRBJ2-7, with TRBD2 identical over 11 bases. Germline CDR1 reads SGHRS; CDR2 reads YFSETQ. CDR3 size: 17 residues. V dropped 1 base and J dropped 2; count of bases not matched to a gene: 8. CDR3 sequence reads: CASSLHSTSGTTYEQYF. CDR3 DNA: TGCGCCAGCAGCTTGCACTCGACTAGCGGGACCACCTACGAGCAGTACTTC.

This clonotype was picked up a small number of times. This chain uses TRBV7-9 with TRBJ2-7; 7 nucleotides agree with TRBD1. Germline CDR1 is SEHNR and CDR2 is FQNEAQ (reference sequence). This CDR3 region has 14 residues. V gave up 7 bases and J gave up 2 bases; unmatched junction bases: 8. CDR3 region: CASTPRTGPYEQYF. The CDR3 coding sequence is TGTGCCAGCACCCCCCGGACAGGACCCTACGAGCAGTACTTC.

This clonotype was recorded a few times. J is TRBJ2-7 and V is TRBV4-2; D gene uncertain. The CDR3 length is 14 residues. Trimming removed 0 bases from V and 1 base from J, with 7 bases in between. CDR1 LGHNA and CDR2 YNFKEQ come from the germline V gene. The CDR3 bases are TGTGCCAGCAGCCAAGATTACGGATCCTACGAGCAGTACTTC. It is translated as CASSQDYGSYEQYF.

The chain uses TRBV12-3 or TRBV12-4 and TRBJ2-3; tentatively, D is TRBD1 or TRBD2 (5 bases each). The CDR3 loop spans 15 amino acids. Trimming left V 3 bases short and J 4 bases short, with 14 bases between. CDR3 in amino acids: CASSLGTLGADTQYF. The CDR3 DNA follows: TGTGCCAGCAGTTTGGGGACGCTGGGGGCAGATACGCAGTATTTT.

In its sample, this clonotype was seen a few times. The genes are TRBV5-1 and TRBJ2-5, with D tentatively TRBD2 (6 bases). CDR3 size: 14 residues. V lost 4 bases, J lost 3 bases, and 13 bases lay in between. CDR1 and CDR2 from the germline V gene are SGHRS and YFSETQ. CDR3 protein: CASSPGTGKETQYF. The CDR3 nucleotides are TGCGCCAGCAGCCCTGGGACTGGCAAAGAGACCCAGTACTTC.

Regarding this clonotype: A junction boundary mismatches the germline segment, possibly from a read error. The chain joins TRBV12-3 or TRBV12-4 to TRBJ2-7; TRBD2 might be the D (6 bases). CDR3 length equals 12 residues. Here the CDR3 reads CASSLLSRDLFF. In DNA, the CDR3 is TGTGCCAGCAGCCTCCTTTCGCGGGACCTATTCTTC.

The chain carries TRBV12-3 or TRBV12-4 and TRBJ2-7, with TRBD1 matching 7 bases. V shed 5 bases, J shed 5 bases, and the junction held 9 bases outside the gene matches. This CDR3 spans 14 amino acids. The CDR3 here is CASSTKGARNEQYF. The CDR3 nucleotides read TGTGCCAGCAGTACCAAGGGGGCGCGGAACGAGCAGTACTTC.

This clonotype was recorded at least ten times. The chain is built from TRBV7-8 and TRBJ2-5; D call uncertain. This CDR3 has 14 amino acids. Per germline, CDR1 SGHVS and CDR2 FQNEAQ. Trimming removed 5 bases at V and 1 base at J, with 11 bases between. The CDR3 sequence: CASSLRETQETQYF. In DNA form, the CDR3 reads TGTGCCAGCAGCCTTCGTGAGACCCAAGAGACCCAGTACTTC.

This clonotype was counted at least ten times. V usage is TRBV7-2 and J usage is TRBJ2-2; possibly TRBD1 or TRBD2 for D (6 bases each). Germline CDR1 and CDR2: SGHTA and FQGNSA. The CDR3 extends over 15 amino acids. V was pared by 7 bases and J by 5 bases, with 17 bases between. The CDR3 here is CASNPGDSRTGELFF. CDR3 DNA: TGTGCCAGCAACCCAGGGGACTCTCGAACCGGGGAGCTGTTTTTT.

This clonotype was seen only a few times. The chain links TRBV6-5 to TRBJ2-7; 11 bases match TRBD1. V was clipped by 0 bases and J by 1 base; unmatched bases: 2. Germline V gene data show CDR1 as MNHEY and CDR2 as SVGAGI. CDR3 length equals 16 residues. This CDR3 reads CASSYSGQGASYEQYF. As DNA, the CDR3 is TGTGCCAGCAGTTACTCCGGACAGGGGGCTTCCTACGAGCAGTACTTC.

This clonotype was recorded at least ten times. The chain recombines TRBV20-1 with TRBJ2-7; D is perhaps TRBD1 (5 bases). V was cut by 3 bases and J by 2 bases, with 11 bases left in between. Germline assignment: CDR1 DFQATT and CDR2 SNEGSKA (reference sequence). CDR3 size: 13 residues. CDR3 bases: TGCAGTGCTAGTGGACACACCGCCTACGAGCAGTACTTC. This translates into CSASGHTAYEQYF.

The CDR3 sequence is CATSRGKGNSPLHF. The CDR3 region has the DNA TGTGCCACCAGCAGAGGCAAGGGTAACTCACCCCTCCACTTT. This rearrangement joins TRBV15 to TRBJ1-6; D is ambiguous. CDR1 LNHNV and CDR2 YYDKDF come from the germline V gene (reference sequence). V lost 1 base and J 10 bases, leaving 11 bases between the germline ends. The CDR3 loop spans 14 amino acids.

The chain couples TRBV5-6 to TRBJ2-2, with 9 bases aligning to TRBD2. The CDR3 consists of 16 residues. The germline gives CDR1 SGHDT, CDR2 YYEEEE. The ends lost 1 base at V and 4 bases at J; junction bases unmatched: 5. CDR3 region: CASSLQREAFTGELFF. In DNA form, the CDR3 reads TGTGCCAGCAGCTTGCAGCGGGAGGCGTTCACCGGGGAGCTGTTTTTT.

This clonotype has at least ten counts. The chain couples TRBV29-1 to TRBJ1-1; D might be TRBD1 (6 bases). The CDR3 has 13 amino acids. Germline CDR1 SQVTM, CDR2 ANQGSEA. V lost 6 bases to trimming and J lost 8 bases, with 19 bases between them. The DNA for the CDR3 is TGCAGCGTCGCGCGGACAGAAGCGATGGAAGCTTTCTTT. Its translation is CSVARTEAMEAFF.

The chain is built from TRBV6-5 and TRBJ2-7; no definite D call. The CDR3 has 14 residues. Trimming removed 2 bases from V and 2 bases from J, with 10 bases in between. Germline-derived CDR1 and CDR2 are MNHEY and SVGAGI. For the CDR3, the DNA is TGTGCCAGCAGTTACCGGGTAGAGACCTACGAGCAGTACTTC. Its translation is CASSYRVETYEQYF.

This clonotype was seen a handful of times. The CDR3 reads CASSAQSAAQYF. The CDR3, as DNA: TGTGCCAGCAGCGCACAAAGCGCAGCGCAGTATTTT. J is TRBJ2-3 and V is TRBV9; D call uncertain. The V gene lost 3 bases and the J gene lost 10 bases, with 12 bases spanning the gap. Germline assignment: CDR1 SGDLS and CDR2 YYNGEE. CDR3 length: 12 residues. Drawing the rest from reference TRBV9 and TRBJ2-3, the complete variable domain is DSGVTQTPKHLITATGQRVTLRCSPRSGDLSVYWYQQSLDQGLQFLIQYYNGEERAKGNILERFSAQQFPDLHSELNLSSLELGDSALYFCASSAQSAAQYFGPGTRLTVL.

This chain links TRBV7-2 with TRBJ2-1; D is ambiguous. V was cut by 0 bases and J by 6 bases, with 12 bases left in between. Germline-derived CDR1 and CDR2 are SGHTA and FQGNSA. This CDR3 is 15 amino acids long. In DNA, the CDR3 is TGTGCCAGCAGCTTAGCGTCAAGCAGGCGCAATGAGCAGTTCTTC. This encodes CASSLASSRRNEQFF.

This clonotype appeared many times. The chain employs TRBV7-9 and TRBJ2-7; 10 bases are shared with TRBD1. The CDR3 runs 15 residues. With 5 bases clipped from V and 1 base from J, the junction kept 5 bases outside the gene matches. Germline V gene data show CDR1 as SEHNR and CDR2 as FQNEAQ (reference sequence). The CDR3 DNA reads as TGTGCCAGCAGCCCGCCGGGACAGGGGTCCTACGAGCAGTACTTC. Its translation is CASSPPGQGSYEQYF.

This clonotype was picked up a small number of times. The chain's CDR3 is CASSPTGLQPSELFF. As DNA, the CDR3 is TGTGCCAGCAGCCCAACAGGTTTGCAACCCTCGGAACTGTTTTTT. The rearrangement joins TRBV7-8 to TRBJ1-4; D perhaps matches TRBD1 (5 bases). The CDR3 loop spans 15 amino acids. The V end lost 5 bases, the J end lost 12 bases, and 22 bases lay between the germline ends. Germline CDR1 and CDR2: SGHVS and FQNEAQ.

V and J are TRBV6-1 and TRBJ2-1; 9 bases line up with TRBD2. Losses at the gene ends were 6 bases for V and 15 bases for J; bases not matched to a gene: 18. CDR3 length equals 15 residues. Germline CDR1 reads MNHNS; CDR2 reads SASEGT. CDR3 amino acids: CASRRLLPGAGGLFF. CDR3 nucleotide sequence: TGTGCCAGCAGGAGACTCCTCCCAGGAGCGGGAGGCCTGTTCTTC.